Listed here is a single T cell receptor beta chain. Authors' processing steps: Scientists estimated how many nucleated cells there were by amplifying reference gene primers. Clones were sequenced by immunoSEQ multiplex PCR, and TCRdb holds only the in-frame ones, with some missing. Clone size and V and J calls were adopted from that table, with D and trimming inferred from the DNA. The sample lists fewer than 50,000 clones; roughly nine tenths were seen once. The CDR3 spans 14 residues. V dropped 3 bases and J dropped 2; count of bases not matched to a gene: 4. CDR1 and CDR2 from the germline V gene are SGHDT and YYEEEE. This entry comes from a study of blood T cell repertoires in COVID-19. Turning to the study itself: Acute-phase and convalescent COVID-19 samples originated in the United States, Italy and Spain.

The V and J genes are TRBV5-6 and TRBJ2-7; the match to TRBD1 covers 8 bases. This clonotype was obtained from a man between 50 and 59 years old with COVID-19, enrolled during active disease. The specimen was peripheral blood. This chain's CDR3 is CASSSGTGAYEQYF. The CDR3 DNA reads TGTGCCAGCAGCTCAGGGACAGGAGCCTACGAGCAGTACTTC.